Listed below are T cell receptor beta chains from one sample, sequenced in a study of blood T cells in healthy people across ages. Using its own MiXCR run on the 5' RACE reads, TCRdb lists one record per CDR3 protein. The top ten hold around 49% of the sample, which has 380,000 or so distinct CDR3 sequences, roughly half seen once. The sequencing input was blood. These receptor sequences come from a man aged 55-75 years in good health. Both conserved end residues are part of each CDR3. Each record gives: J gene, V gene, D gene, clone size, CDR3 DNA, CDR3 protein. A D gene is named only where the DNA matches it firmly. Clone size is shown for a subset of rows, as once, few, many or a class of expanded clone.

J gene: TRBJ2-3; V gene: TRBV6-5; D gene: TRBD1; clone size: NA; CDR3 DNA: TGTGCCAGCAGTTCACGGGACAGGGCAGATACGCAGTATTTT; CDR3 protein: CASSSRDRADTQYF
J gene: TRBJ2-7; V gene: TRBV5-1; D gene: NA; clone size: NA; CDR3 DNA: TGCGCCAGCAGCTTGGGCTCGACCCCGCCCTACGAGCAGTACTTC; CDR3 protein: CASSLGSTPPYEQYF
J gene: TRBJ2-1; V gene: TRBV12-3/TRBV12-4; D gene: NA; clone size: few; CDR3 DNA: TGTGCCAGCAGGGACACCGGGCTCAATGAGCAGTTCTTC; CDR3 protein: CASRDTGLNEQFF
J gene: TRBJ2-3; V gene: TRBV5-1; D gene: NA; clone size: NA; CDR3 DNA: TGCGCCAGCCGCGCCACCGAAAGGGCAGATACGCAGTATTTT; CDR3 protein: CASRATERADTQYF
J gene: TRBJ2-5; V gene: TRBV12-3/TRBV12-4; D gene: NA; clone size: many; CDR3 DNA: TGTGCCAGCAGCTTAGTGGGCCAAGAGACCCAGTACTTC; CDR3 protein: CASSLVGQETQYF
J gene: TRBJ2-7; V gene: TRBV20-1; D gene: NA; clone size: NA; CDR3 DNA: TGCAGTGCCGGGGGCTCATTAACTTACGAGCAGTACTTC; CDR3 protein: CSAGGSLTYEQYF
J gene: TRBJ2-1; V gene: TRBV29-1; D gene: NA; clone size: many; CDR3 DNA: TGCAGCGTAAAAGACAATGAGCAGTTCTTC; CDR3 protein: CSVKDNEQFF
J gene: TRBJ2-1; V gene: TRBV12-3/TRBV12-4; D gene: NA; clone size: NA; CDR3 DNA: TGTGCCAGCAGTTTAAGGTCGGGGGACCACAATGAGCAGTTCTTC; CDR3 protein: CASSLRSGDHNEQFF
J gene: TRBJ2-5; V gene: TRBV5-8; D gene: TRBD2; clone size: many; CDR3 DNA: TGTGCCGGAAGGACTAGCGGGAGGGCCGGGGAGACCCAGTACTTC; CDR3 protein: CAGRTSGRAGETQYF
J gene: TRBJ2-3; V gene: TRBV27; D gene: NA; clone size: NA; CDR3 DNA: TGTGCCAGCAGTTTATTCAAACGGGGCACAGATACGCAGTATTTT; CDR3 protein: CASSLFKRGTDTQYF
J gene: TRBJ2-7; V gene: TRBV6-5; D gene: TRBD1; clone size: many; CDR3 DNA: TGTGCCAGCAGGCCCCGACAGGGATATTACGAGCAGTACTTC; CDR3 protein: CASRPRQGYYEQYF
J gene: TRBJ2-1; V gene: TRBV5-1; D gene: TRBD2; clone size: few; CDR3 DNA: TGCGCCAGCAGCTTGAGGTCGGCGGGGGGGGACCACAATGAGCAGTTCTTC; CDR3 protein: CASSLRSAGGDHNEQFF
J gene: TRBJ1-4; V gene: TRBV6-6; D gene: NA; clone size: few; CDR3 DNA: TGTGCCAGCAGTCATACCTCGGCGCAGTCAGGGGAAAAACTGTTTTTT; CDR3 protein: CASSHTSAQSGEKLFF
J gene: TRBJ1-2; V gene: TRBV14; D gene: NA; clone size: few; CDR3 DNA: TGTGCCAGCAGCCGAACGCAGGGCCCCTCGGGCGGCTACACCTTC; CDR3 protein: CASSRTQGPSGGYTF
J gene: TRBJ2-7; V gene: TRBV6-1; D gene: NA; clone size: NA; CDR3 DNA: TGTGCCAGCCTCCGGGACCACGGGGGCTACGAGCAGTACTTC; CDR3 protein: CASLRDHGGYEQYF
J gene: TRBJ1-2; V gene: TRBV18; D gene: NA; clone size: few; CDR3 DNA: TGTGCCAGCTCACCGGCGGGGGCCGTGAACTATGGCTACACCTTC; CDR3 protein: CASSPAGAVNYGYTF
J gene: TRBJ2-1; V gene: TRBV12-3/TRBV12-4; D gene: TRBD2; clone size: NA; CDR3 DNA: TGTGCCAGCAGTTTCTCGGGAGGGGACTACAATGAGCAGTTCTTC; CDR3 protein: CASSFSGGDYNEQFF
J gene: TRBJ2-6; V gene: TRBV29-1; D gene: NA; clone size: NA; CDR3 DNA: TGCAGCGTTGAGGAACAGGGCCCCGGGGCCAACGTCCTGACTTTC; CDR3 protein: CSVEEQGPGANVLTF
J gene: TRBJ1-1; V gene: TRBV7-9; D gene: NA; clone size: NA; CDR3 DNA: TGTGCCAGCAGCTCTCCGGGACGGGGGAGGACTGAAGCTTTCTTT; CDR3 protein: CASSSPGRGRTEAFF
J gene: TRBJ2-3; V gene: TRBV7-9; D gene: NA; clone size: NA; CDR3 DNA: TGTGCCAGCAGCTGGGGGAATACCGACACAGATACGCAGTATTTT; CDR3 protein: CASSWGNTDTDTQYF
J gene: TRBJ2-2; V gene: TRBV5-1; D gene: TRBD2; clone size: NA; CDR3 DNA: TGCGCCAGCCCCCTTAGCGGGAGGGCCCCGAACACCGGGGAGCTGTTTTTT; CDR3 protein: CASPLSGRAPNTGELFF
J gene: TRBJ1-2; V gene: TRBV11-1; D gene: TRBD1; clone size: NA; CDR3 DNA: TGTGCCAGCAGCTTGGACAGGGGAGTCGGCTATGGCTACACCTTC; CDR3 protein: CASSLDRGVGYGYTF
J gene: TRBJ2-5; V gene: TRBV3-1; D gene: NA; clone size: NA; CDR3 DNA: TGTGCCAGCAGCCCTGGGGCGGGACCCCTTGAGTACTTC; CDR3 protein: CASSPGAGPLEYF
J gene: TRBJ2-3; V gene: TRBV20-1; D gene: TRBD2; clone size: NA; CDR3 DNA: TGCAGTGCTAGAGATTCACTAGCGGGAGGGCCAGATAGCACAGATACGCAGTATTTT; CDR3 protein: CSARDSLAGGPDSTDTQYF
J gene: TRBJ2-5; V gene: TRBV2; D gene: NA; clone size: NA; CDR3 DNA: TGTGCCAGCAGACTTTGGCAGAAAAGTTCGGAGACCCAGTACTTC; CDR3 protein: CASRLWQKSSETQYF
J gene: TRBJ2-7; V gene: TRBV14; D gene: NA; clone size: NA; CDR3 DNA: TGTGCCAGCAGCCAAGATAAGGGCCCCTACGAGCAGTACTTC; CDR3 protein: CASSQDKGPYEQYF